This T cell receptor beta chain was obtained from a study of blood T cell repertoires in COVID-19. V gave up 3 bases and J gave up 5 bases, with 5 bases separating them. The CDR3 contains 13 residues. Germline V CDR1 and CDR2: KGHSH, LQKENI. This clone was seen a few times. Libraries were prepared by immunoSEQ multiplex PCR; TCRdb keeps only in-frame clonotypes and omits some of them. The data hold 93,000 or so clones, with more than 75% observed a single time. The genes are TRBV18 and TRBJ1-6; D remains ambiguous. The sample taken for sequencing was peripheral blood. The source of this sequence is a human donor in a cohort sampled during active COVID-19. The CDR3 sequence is CASSPADNSPLHF. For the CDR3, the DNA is TGTGCCAGCTCACCGGCTGATAATTCACCCCTCCACTTT.